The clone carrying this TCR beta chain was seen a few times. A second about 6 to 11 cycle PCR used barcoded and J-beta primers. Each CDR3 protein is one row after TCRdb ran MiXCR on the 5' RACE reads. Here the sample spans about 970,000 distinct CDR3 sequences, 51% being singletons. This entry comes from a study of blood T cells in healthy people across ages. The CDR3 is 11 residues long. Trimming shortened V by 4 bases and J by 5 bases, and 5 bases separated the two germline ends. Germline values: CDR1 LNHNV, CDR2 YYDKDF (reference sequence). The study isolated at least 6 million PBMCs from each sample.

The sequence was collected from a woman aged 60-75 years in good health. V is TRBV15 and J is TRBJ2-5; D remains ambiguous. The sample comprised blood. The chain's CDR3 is CATSTHETQYF. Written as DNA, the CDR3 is TGTGCCACCAGCACCCATGAGACCCAGTACTTC.